Below, 30 T cell receptor beta chains from the same sample are listed, as sequenced in a study of blood T cell repertoires in COVID-19. Measured with immunoSEQ multiplex PCR; TCRdb has only the in-frame clones, and not every one. The data show 85,000 to 120,000 clones, with 78% seen just once and 7.5% to 10% held by the top ten. Specimen: peripheral blood. All receptors derive from a man in his fifties or sixties with active or convalescent COVID-19.

The chain uses TRBV27 and TRBJ2-3, with TRBD2 identical over 7 bases. The CDR3 loop spans 16 amino acids. The J segment lost 4 bases and the V segment lost 6 bases, leaving 13 bases of the junction unmatched. CDR1 MNHEY and CDR2 SMNVEV come from the germline V gene (reference sequence). The CDR3 region has the DNA TGTGCCAGCAGCCTCGTTACTAGCGTGATCGCAGATACGCAGTATTTT. Translation gives CASSLVTSVIADTQYF.

The chain combines TRBV5-1 with TRBJ2-7, with TRBD2 matching 7 bases. J gave up 2 bases and V 4 bases, and 9 bases lay outside the gene matches. Germline CDR1 is SGHRS and CDR2 is YFSETQ. CDR3 length: 15 amino acids. The CDR3: CASSTGAGPAYEQYF. Written as DNA, the CDR3 is TGCGCCAGCAGCACGGGAGCGGGGCCAGCCTACGAGCAGTACTTC.

The chain links TRBV3-1 (or the pseudogene TRBV3-2) to TRBJ2-1, with TRBD1 matching over 9 bases. V gave up 1 base and J gave up 7 bases; unmatched junction bases: 8. The CDR3 runs 16 residues. Germline CDR1 reads LGHDT; CDR2 reads YNNKEL (reference sequence). CDR3: CASSQGGTGLSNEQFF. In DNA form, the CDR3 reads TGTGCCAGCAGCCAAGGGGGGACAGGGTTAAGTAATGAGCAGTTCTTC.

This clone occurred a few times. The chain recombines TRBV4-3 with TRBJ1-2, with a possible D match to TRBD1 (5 bases). Trimming shortened V by 3 bases and J by 8 bases, and 25 bases separated the two germline ends. Germline CDR1 and CDR2: LGHNA and YSLEER. This CDR3 has 17 amino acids. CDR3 region: CASSQDYPRRQGGGYTF. DNA of the CDR3: TGCGCCAGCAGCCAGGACTACCCCCGTCGTCAGGGAGGCGGCTACACCTTC.

The V and J genes are TRBV1 and TRBJ1-6; the table's D gene call, TRBD1, was not cross checked with the DNA. TRBV1 is described as a pseudogene. The CDR3 is 17 residues long. The CDR3 bases are TGCACCAGCAGCCGAAACAGGGCTGGGGACTATAATTCACCCCTCCACTTT. As protein: CTSSRNRAGDYNSPLHF.

The gene calls are TRBV7-3 and TRBJ1-2; unclear D gene. The CDR3 runs to 13 residues. Germline V gene sequence: CDR1 SGHTA, CDR2 FQGTGA. V was clipped by 3 bases and J by 1 base, with 6 bases between them. In DNA, the CDR3 is TGTGCCAGCAGCTTCGGTAGTAACTATGGCTACACCTTC. Translating it yields CASSFGSNYGYTF.

This clone was observed a single time. V gene TRBV6-2 or TRBV6-3 combines with J gene TRBJ1-5; 7 nucleotides line up with TRBD1. The V and J ends lost 5 bases and 3 bases, in that order; junction bases with no gene match: 16. Per the germline V gene, CDR1 is MNHEY and CDR2 is SVGEGT. The CDR3 length is 18 residues. CDR3: CASSKGQVLGRVNQPQHF. The CDR3 DNA follows: TGTGCCAGCAGTAAAGGACAGGTCCTTGGAAGGGTCAATCAGCCCCAGCATTTT.

V usage is TRBV24-1 and J usage is TRBJ1-1; tentative D call: TRBD1 (5 bases). The CDR3 extends over 13 amino acids. The V gene's germline CDR1 is KGHDR and CDR2 SFDVKD. Trimming took off 5 bases at V and 4 bases at J, with 10 bases between the two ends. In DNA, the CDR3 is TGTGCCACCAGTGTTCGGGGGAGCACTGAAGCTTTCTTT. Translation gives CATSVRGSTEAFF.

The chain is built from TRBV19 and TRBJ2-4; possible D gene TRBD2, 5 bases. V was shortened by 2 bases and J by 5 bases, with 13 bases between the two germline ends. CDR1 and CDR2 (germline): LNHDA, SQIVND (reference sequence). The CDR3 is made up of 15 amino acids. The CDR3 sequence: CASSISAGTQNIQYF. The CDR3 DNA reads as TGTGCCAGTAGTATAAGTGCGGGTACTCAAAACATTCAGTACTTC.

The chain employs TRBV11-3 and TRBJ2-7, with a weak D call TRBD2 (6 bases). With 0 bases removed from V and 4 bases from J, the gap between germline ends came to 7 bases. The CDR3 runs to 13 residues. Germline CDR1 SGHNT, CDR2 YENEEA. The CDR3 DNA sequence: TGTGCCAGCAGCTTAGAGGGACTTTACGAGCAGTACTTC. Residues: CASSLEGLYEQYF.

This chain connects TRBV9 to TRBJ1-3, with D hard to call. The germline gives CDR1 SGDLS, CDR2 YYNGEE. With 0 bases removed from V and 0 bases from J, the gap between germline ends came to 7 bases. The CDR3 has 15 residues. CDR3 protein: CASSVGEVSGNTIYF. The DNA of the CDR3 is TGTGCCAGCAGCGTAGGGGAGGTCTCTGGAAACACCATATATTTT.

This clone was seen more than once but under ten times. The chain links TRBV11-1 to TRBJ2-3; D unresolved. Germline loops: CDR1 SGHAT, CDR2 FQDESV (reference sequence). V lost 3 bases and J 4 bases, leaving 8 bases between the germline ends. This CDR3 region has 13 residues. CDR3 in amino acids: CASSFGFADTQYF. The CDR3 bases are TGTGCCAGCAGCTTCGGTTTCGCAGATACGCAGTATTTT.

The chain carries TRBV12-3 or TRBV12-4 and TRBJ2-3, with D possibly being TRBD2 (6 bases). The CDR3 is made up of 13 amino acids. Trimming stripped 5 bases from V and 6 bases from J, with 12 bases between. CDR3 in amino acids: CASSPGTGDTQYF. CDR3 coding DNA: TGTGCCAGCAGTCCCGGGACTGGTGATACGCAGTATTTT.

This sequence joins TRBV27 and TRBJ2-6, with 9 bases matching TRBD1. The CDR3 sequence is 18 residues long. Germline CDR1 and CDR2: MNHEY and SMNVEV (reference sequence). With V trimmed by 3 bases and J by 4 bases, 10 bases remained unmatched. The CDR3 sequence: CASSLRGQGGTGANVLTF. The CDR3 DNA reads TGTGCCAGCAGTTTGAGGGGACAGGGAGGGACGGGGGCCAACGTCCTGACTTTC.

V is TRBV6-2 or TRBV6-3 and J is TRBJ1-1, with D possibly matching TRBD1 (5 bases). The V end lost 0 bases, the J end lost 5 bases, and 13 bases lay between the germline ends. CDR3 length: 15 amino acids. Looked up from germline, CDR1 is MNHEY and CDR2 is SVGEGT. The CDR3 region has the DNA TGTGCCAGCAGTTACTCAGGCAGGAAGGGGACTGAAGCTTTCTTT. It codes for CASSYSGRKGTEAFF.

The J gene is TRBJ1-1, the V gene TRBV18; 7 bases fit TRBD1. V was clipped by 2 bases and J by 3 bases; unmatched bases: 3. This CDR3 is built from 14 residues. Germline V gene lookup returns CDR1 KGHSH and CDR2 LQKENI. The DNA of the CDR3 is TGTGCCAGCTCACCATATGACAGGGACACTGAAGCTTTCTTT. This codes for CASSPYDRDTEAFF.

This clone was counted a single time. The chain employs TRBV27 and TRBJ1-4, with 8 bases lining up with TRBD1. The CDR3 consists of 16 residues. V was clipped by 2 bases and J by 2 bases; unmatched bases: 4. Per germline, CDR1 MNHEY and CDR2 SMNVEV (reference sequence). The CDR3 is CASSLRTGSTNEKLFF. In nucleotides, the CDR3 is TGTGCCAGCAGTTTACGGACAGGGTCGACTAATGAAAAACTGTTTTTT.

This chain uses TRBV7-6 with TRBJ1-2, with no clear D. The ends were cut back, 4 bases at V and 8 bases at J, with 17 bases in the middle. In germline, CDR1 is SGHVS, CDR2 FNYEAQ. The CDR3 has 14 residues. The chain's CDR3 is CASSSTLDGRGYTF. The CDR3 bases are TGTGCCAGCAGCTCCACCCTAGACGGCCGAGGCTACACCTTC.

Remarks on this clone: The same CDR3 is also encoded by other DNA sequences in this sample. The chain employs TRBV5-1 and TRBJ2-5, with 7 bases that match TRBD1. The CDR3 sequence is 15 residues long. Looked up from germline, CDR1 is SGHRS and CDR2 is YFSETQ. The V segment lost 3 bases and the J segment 5 bases; nucleotides outside the gene matches: 10. This CDR3 reads CASSSTGDQSETQYF. The CDR3 DNA is TGCGCCAGCAGCTCCACAGGGGACCAGTCGGAGACCCAGTACTTC.

Only one count was recorded for this clone. The CDR3 reads CASSYSGTGDNEQFF. The CDR3 DNA is TGTGCCAGCAGCTATAGCGGGACCGGCGACAATGAGCAGTTCTTC. The chain carries TRBV14 and TRBJ2-1; the match to TRBD2 covers 8 bases. Trimming at V came to 5 bases and at J to 5 bases, leaving 8 bases not matched to a gene. The CDR3 length is 15 residues. The germline V gene has CDR1 SGHDN and CDR2 FVKESK.

The chain links TRBV5-1 to TRBJ1-2; TRBD1 agrees at 11 bases. V lost 3 bases to trimming and J lost 8 bases; unmatched junction nucleotides: 9. CDR1 is SGHRS and CDR2 is YFSETQ in the germline V gene. The CDR3 is made up of 15 amino acids. CDR3 protein: CASSSGTGGRRGYTF. The CDR3 nucleotides are TGCGCCAGCAGCTCCGGGACAGGGGGTCGTCGGGGCTACACCTTC. The whole variable domain, filled in from reference TRBV5-1 and TRBJ1-2, reads KAGVTQTPRYLIKTRGQQVTLSCSPISGHRSVSWYQQTPGQGLQFLFEYFSETQRNKGNFPGRFSGRQFSNSRSEMNVSTLELGDSALYLCASSSGTGGRRGYTFGSGTRLTVV.

This clone has a single count. The chain is built from TRBV24-1 and TRBJ2-2, with TRBD1 matching over 12 bases. With 0 bases clipped from V and 4 bases from J, the junction kept 5 bases outside the gene matches. Germline V gives CDR1 KGHDR, CDR2 SFDVKD. The CDR3 loop spans 18 amino acids. CDR3 amino acids: CATSDLGGTGGFTGELFF. CDR3 DNA: TGTGCCACCAGTGATTTGGGGGGGACAGGGGGCTTCACCGGGGAGCTGTTTTTT.

V usage is TRBV27 and J usage is TRBJ2-5; 7 bases line up with TRBD1. CDR1 and CDR2 (germline): MNHEY, SMNVEV (reference sequence). The CDR3 covers 16 residues. With 6 bases clipped from V and 5 bases from J, the junction kept 15 bases outside the gene matches. CDR3 amino acids: CASREVGDRARETQYF. DNA for the CDR3: TGTGCCAGCAGGGAGGTCGGAGACAGGGCAAGGGAGACCCAGTACTTC.

This clone was seen only a few times. The V gene is TRBV18, the J gene TRBJ1-1, with D possibly matching TRBD1 (6 bases). Trimming shortened V by 3 bases and J by 4 bases, and 12 bases separated the two germline ends. Germline loops: CDR1 KGHSH, CDR2 LQKENI. The CDR3 totals 14 residues. CDR3 protein: CASSPGATGTEAFF. The CDR3 DNA is TGTGCCAGCTCACCGGGGGCGACGGGCACTGAAGCTTTCTTT.

This clone was recorded only once. The rearrangement joins TRBV5-1 to TRBJ1-2; TRBD1 might be the D (5 bases). This CDR3 contains 14 residues. Germline values: CDR1 SGHRS, CDR2 YFSETQ. Trimming shortened V by 0 bases and J by 7 bases, and 13 bases separated the two germline ends. The CDR3 sequence is CASSLEGAAVGYTF. The CDR3 DNA follows: TGCGCCAGCAGCTTGGAAGGGGCCGCGGTTGGCTACACCTTC.

This CDR3 reads CASSYGTPNTEAFF. CDR3 coding DNA: TGTGCCAGCAGTTACGGGACACCGAACACTGAAGCTTTCTTT. The gene calls are TRBV6-5 and TRBJ1-1; the D gene is possibly TRBD1 (6 bases). The CDR3 is 14 amino acids. Germline V lookup: CDR1 MNHEY, CDR2 SVGAGI. Deletions cut 2 bases from V and 1 base from J, with 8 bases between.

V gene TRBV6-5 combines with J gene TRBJ2-7; TRBD1 might be the D (6 bases). CDR3 size: 13 residues. Trimming left V 10 bases short and J 5 bases short, with 18 bases between. CDR1 MNHEY and CDR2 SVGAGI come from the germline V gene. The DNA of the CDR3 is TGTGCCACTTCAGCCCTTGAGGGGGACGAGCAGTACTTC. It codes for CATSALEGDEQYF.

The J gene is TRBJ2-1, the V gene TRBV6-5; 8 nucleotides agree with TRBD2. Trimming cost V 6 bases and J 6 bases; bases outside gene matches: 10. The germline V gene has CDR1 MNHEY and CDR2 SVGAGI. The CDR3 runs to 15 residues. The CDR3 loop is CASRPGTSGVNEQFF. The DNA for the CDR3 is TGTGCCAGCAGGCCCGGGACTAGTGGGGTCAATGAGCAGTTCTTC.

The chain recombines TRBV2 with TRBJ2-4; 9 positions match TRBD1. Germline V gene sequence: CDR1 SNHLY, CDR2 FYNNEI. V lost 4 bases, J lost 5 bases, and 3 bases stayed unmatched. This CDR3 region has 14 residues. The CDR3: CASSGYRGQNIQYF. As DNA, the CDR3 is TGTGCCAGCAGTGGATACAGGGGGCAAAACATTCAGTACTTC.

This rearrangement joins TRBV18 to TRBJ1-5; D unclear. The CDR3 is made up of 15 amino acids. V was shortened by 2 bases and J by 0 bases, with 8 bases between the two germline ends. CDR1 is KGHSH, CDR2 LQKENI, per germline. DNA of the CDR3: TGTGCCAGCTCACCAACAACACATAGCAATCAGCCCCAGCATTTT. It translates to CASSPTTHSNQPQHF.